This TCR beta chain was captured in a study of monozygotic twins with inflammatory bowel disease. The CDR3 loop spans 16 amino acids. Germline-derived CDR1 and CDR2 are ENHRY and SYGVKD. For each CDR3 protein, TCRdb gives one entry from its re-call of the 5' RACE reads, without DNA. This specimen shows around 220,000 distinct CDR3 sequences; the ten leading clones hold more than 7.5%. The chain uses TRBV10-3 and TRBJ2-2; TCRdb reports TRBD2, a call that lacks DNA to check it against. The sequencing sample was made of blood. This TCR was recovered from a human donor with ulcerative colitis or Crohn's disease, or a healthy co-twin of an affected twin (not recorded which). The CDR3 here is CAITPAEGANTGELFF.